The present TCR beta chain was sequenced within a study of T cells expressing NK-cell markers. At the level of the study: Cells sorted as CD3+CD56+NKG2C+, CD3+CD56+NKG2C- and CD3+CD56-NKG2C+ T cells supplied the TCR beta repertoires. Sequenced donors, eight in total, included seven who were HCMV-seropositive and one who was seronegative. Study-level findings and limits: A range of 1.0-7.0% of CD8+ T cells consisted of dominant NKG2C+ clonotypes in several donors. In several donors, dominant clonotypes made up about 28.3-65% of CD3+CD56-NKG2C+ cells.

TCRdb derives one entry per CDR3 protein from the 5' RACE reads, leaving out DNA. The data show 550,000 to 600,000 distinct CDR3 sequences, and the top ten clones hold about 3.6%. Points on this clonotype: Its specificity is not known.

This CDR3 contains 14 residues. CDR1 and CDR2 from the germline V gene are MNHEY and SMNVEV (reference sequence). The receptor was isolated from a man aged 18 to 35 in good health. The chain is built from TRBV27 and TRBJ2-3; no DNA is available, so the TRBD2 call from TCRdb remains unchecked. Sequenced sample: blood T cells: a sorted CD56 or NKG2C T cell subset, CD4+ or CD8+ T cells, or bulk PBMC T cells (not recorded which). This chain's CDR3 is CASRELIGGTPQYF.